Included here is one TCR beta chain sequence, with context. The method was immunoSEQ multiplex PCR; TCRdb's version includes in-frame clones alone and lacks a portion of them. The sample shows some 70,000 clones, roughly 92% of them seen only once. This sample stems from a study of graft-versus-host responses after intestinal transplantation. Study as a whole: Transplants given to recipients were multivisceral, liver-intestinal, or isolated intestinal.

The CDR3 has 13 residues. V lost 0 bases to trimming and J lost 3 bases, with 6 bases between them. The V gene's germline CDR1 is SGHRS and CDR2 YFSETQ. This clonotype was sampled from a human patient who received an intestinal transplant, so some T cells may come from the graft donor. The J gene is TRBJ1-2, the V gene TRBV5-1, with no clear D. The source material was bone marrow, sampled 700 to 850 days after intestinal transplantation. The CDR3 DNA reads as TGCGCCAGCAGCTTGGACGATTACTATGGCTACACCTTC. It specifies CASSLDDYYGYTF.